One sample yielded the 8 T cell receptor beta chains listed below, sequenced in a study of PD-L1 blockade in urothelial cancer. The protocol was immunoSEQ multiplex PCR, while the TCRdb copy is restricted to in-frame clones and leaves out a portion. This sample has roughly 84,000 clones; 82% occur once, and the top ten carry more than 8%. The sequenced sample was PBMCs, obtained around atezolizumab (anti-PD-L1) treatment. The receptor source for this set is a man aged 65-85 years with urothelial cancer.

This clone has a single count. This chain uses TRBV7-3 with TRBJ1-1, with 7 bases that match TRBD1. The germline V gene encodes CDR1 SGHTA and CDR2 FQGTGA. The CDR3 covers 14 residues. J lost 1 base, V lost 6 bases, and 5 bases had no gene match. The CDR3 DNA sequence: TGTGCCAGCAGGATGGGGACAGAGAACACTGAAGCTTTCTTT. This sequence encodes CASRMGTENTEAFF.

The rearrangement joins TRBV27 to TRBJ2-7, with 9 bases that match TRBD2. Looked up from germline, CDR1 is MNHEY and CDR2 is SMNVEV (reference sequence). The J segment lost 4 bases and the V segment lost 5 bases, leaving 12 bases of the junction unmatched. The CDR3 runs 16 residues. The CDR3 sequence: CASSTLAGAGDYEQYF. The DNA for the CDR3 is TGTGCCAGCAGTACCTTAGCGGGAGCGGGAGATTACGAGCAGTACTTC.

The DNA for the CDR3 is TGTGCCAGTACCATCCGGGGGGCAGGGGGCCGTGGCAATCAGCCCCAGCATTTT. Amino acids: CASTIRGAGGRGNQPQHF. V usage is TRBV19 and J usage is TRBJ1-5; 8 bases line up with TRBD1. Germline V lookup: CDR1 LNHDA, CDR2 SQIVND (reference sequence). V shed 7 bases, J shed 2 bases, and the junction held 16 bases outside the gene matches. This CDR3 has 18 amino acids.

This chain uses TRBV7-3 with TRBJ2-1; 11 bases match TRBD2. In germline, CDR1 is SGHTA, CDR2 FQGTGA. V shed 2 bases and J 4 bases; nucleotides not matched to a gene: 7. The CDR3 sequence is 17 residues long. CDR3 nucleotide sequence: TGTGCCAGCAGCTTACACGGGGCTAGCGGGGGGTACAATGAGCAGTTCTTC. Translating it yields CASSLHGASGGYNEQFF.

This clone turned up a few times. V usage is TRBV15 and J usage is TRBJ2-3; TRBD2 aligns across 8 bases. The CDR3 covers 16 residues. Trimming cost V 0 bases and J 4 bases; bases outside gene matches: 6. From germline, CDR1 is LNHNV and CDR2 YYDKDF (reference sequence). CDR3 sequence: CATSRDLTGGPDTQYF. As DNA, the CDR3 is TGTGCCACCAGCAGAGATTTGACGGGGGGGCCAGATACGCAGTATTTT.

The V call is TRBV7-9, the J call TRBJ2-2; tentative D call: TRBD2 (5 bases). V was pared by 4 bases and J by 4 bases, with 10 bases between. The CDR3 extends over 14 amino acids. The germline V gene has CDR1 SEHNR and CDR2 FQNEAQ (reference sequence). In nucleotides, the CDR3 is TGTGCCAGCAGCTCGGGGTCGGGCACCGGGGAGCTGTTTTTT. As protein: CASSSGSGTGELFF.

DNA of the CDR3: TGTGCCAGCAGCCCCTCCCACGGACAGGGCTACAATGAGCAGTTCTTC. Amino acid sequence: CASSPSHGQGYNEQFF. The rearrangement joins TRBV4-2 to TRBJ2-1, with TRBD1 matching 8 bases. V trimming: 4 bases; J trimming: 3 bases; junction bases outside the gene matches: 8. CDR1 and CDR2 from the germline V gene are LGHNA and YNFKEQ. The CDR3 sequence is 16 residues long.

The genes are TRBV5-6 and TRBJ1-2; TRBD1 matches 8 bases. V gave up 0 bases and J gave up 5 bases; unmatched junction bases: 3. Germline CDR1 is SGHDT and CDR2 is YYEEEE. The CDR3 consists of 14 residues. This CDR3 reads CASSLGTGHYGYTF. The DNA of the CDR3 is TGTGCCAGCAGCTTGGGGACAGGGCATTATGGCTACACCTTC.